These 17 T cell receptor beta chains were all obtained from the same sample, sequenced in a study of blood T cell repertoires in COVID-19. Assay: immunoSEQ multiplex PCR; the TCRdb copy retains only in-frame clones and omits some. The sample comprises approximately 150,000 clones, under 90% of which are singletons, and roughly 8.6% rests with the top ten. The sequencing sample was made of PBMCs or T cells enriched from blood (not recorded which). The source of these receptors is a woman in her fifties or sixties who had recovered from COVID-19.

This chain joins TRBV4-2 and TRBJ2-1; 9 bases align to TRBD2. The CDR3 extends over 17 amino acids. V was pared by 0 bases and J by 6 bases, with 9 bases of the junction left unmatched. Germline V gene lookup returns CDR1 LGHNA and CDR2 YNFKEQ. CDR3 in DNA: TGTGCCAGCAGCCAAGATGGGGGAGCGGGGGGCGGCAATGAGCAGTTCTTC. It translates to CASSQDGGAGGGNEQFF.

V and J are TRBV2 and TRBJ1-6, with 7 bases that match TRBD1. This CDR3 contains 14 residues. The V and J ends lost 11 bases and 5 bases, in that order; junction bases with no gene match: 9. The V gene's germline CDR1 is SNHLY and CDR2 FYNNEI. This CDR3 is CAGQQGSDNSPLHF. CDR3 DNA: TGTGCCGGACAACAGGGGTCCGATAATTCACCCCTCCACTTT.

The table lists this clone with a count of one. V is TRBV5-1 and J is TRBJ1-4, with no clear D. The CDR3 contains 14 residues. CDR1 is SGHRS and CDR2 is YFSETQ in the germline V gene. Trimming took off 4 bases at V and 2 bases at J, with 9 bases between the two ends. For the CDR3, the DNA is TGCGCCAGCAGCATCGGGGTGACTAATGAAAAACTGTTTTTT. It codes for CASSIGVTNEKLFF.

The table lists this clone with a few counts. J is TRBJ1-2 and V is TRBV6-5; 9 nucleotides line up with TRBD1. The CDR3 loop spans 14 amino acids. CDR1 is MNHEY and CDR2 is SVGAGI in the germline V gene. With V trimmed by 6 bases and J by 1 base, 3 bases remained unmatched. The CDR3 region has the DNA TGTGCCAGCAGCCTGGACAGGGGTAACTATGGCTACACCTTC. It yields the protein CASSLDRGNYGYTF.

V and J are TRBV5-1 and TRBJ2-7, with a weak D call TRBD2 (5 bases). The germline CDR1 and CDR2 sequences are SGHRS and YFSETQ. This CDR3 is built from 13 residues. V was shortened by 4 bases and J by 0 bases, with 8 bases between the two germline ends. CDR3 coding DNA: TGCGCCAGCAGCGGGGAGCCCTCCTACGAGCAGTACTTC. Its translation is CASSGEPSYEQYF.

The rearrangement links TRBV11-3 to TRBJ1-1; TRBD1 is a possible D gene (6 bases). Germline CDR1 reads SGHNT; CDR2 reads YENEEA. Deletions cut 0 bases from V and 2 bases from J, with 7 bases between. This CDR3 is built from 14 residues. The DNA of the CDR3 is TGTGCCAGCAGCTTAGACAGGGGAAACACTGAAGCTTTCTTT. This encodes CASSLDRGNTEAFF. Filled out from reference TRBV11-3 and TRBJ1-1, the complete variable domain reads EAGVVQSPRYKIIEKKQPVAFWCNPISGHNTLYWYLQNLGQGPELLIRYENEEAVDDSQLPKDRFSAERLKGVDSTLKIQPAELGDSAVYLCASSLDRGNTEAFFGQGTRLTVV.

This sequence joins TRBV5-1 and TRBJ2-3; D gene unclear. Trimming stripped 0 bases from V and 7 bases from J, with 6 bases between. This CDR3 region has 12 residues. Germline loops: CDR1 SGHRS, CDR2 YFSETQ. The CDR3 DNA sequence: TGCGCCAGCAGCTTGGACCGGTATACGCAGTATTTT. This translates into CASSLDRYTQYF.

The chain employs TRBV28 and TRBJ1-4; possibly TRBD1 for D (6 bases). Trimming removed 4 bases at V and 0 bases at J, with 12 bases between. Germline CDR1 and CDR2: MDHEN and SYDVKM. This CDR3 region has 16 residues. The CDR3 region is CASSSSQGPTNEKLFF. The CDR3 bases are TGTGCCAGCAGTTCCTCACAGGGCCCAACTAATGAAAAACTGTTTTTT.

The chain employs TRBV6-5 and TRBJ1-3; weak D call: TRBD1 (5 bases). V was pared by 2 bases and J by 7 bases, with 15 bases between. This CDR3 has 15 residues. CDR1 and CDR2 (germline): MNHEY, SVGAGI. The CDR3, as DNA: TGTGCCAGCAGTTACCTTCCGGGGGAAAGGAACACCATATATTTT. This codes for CASSYLPGERNTIYF.

This clone was counted between two and nine times. Additional DNA sequences in this sample encode the identical CDR3. V usage is TRBV3-1 (or the pseudogene TRBV3-2) and J usage is TRBJ2-1; 10 nucleotides align to TRBD2. V was clipped by 0 bases and J by 4 bases; unmatched bases: 0. The CDR3 runs 15 residues. Germline V gene sequence: CDR1 LGHDT, CDR2 YNNKEL (reference sequence). CDR3 nucleotide sequence: TGTGCCAGCAGCCAAGAACTAGCGGGGTACAATGAGCAGTTCTTC. It translates to CASSQELAGYNEQFF.

In its sample, this clone was seen once. The V gene is TRBV24-1, the J gene TRBJ1-1; 9 nucleotides agree with TRBD1. Germline CDR1 KGHDR, CDR2 SFDVKD. The CDR3 length is 16 residues. The V segment lost 2 bases and the J segment 4 bases; nucleotides outside the gene matches: 7. The CDR3 spells CATSDSRTGAATEAFF. The CDR3 DNA is TGTGCCACCAGTGATTCTAGGACAGGGGCGGCCACTGAAGCTTTCTTT.

This clone appeared a few times. The chain employs TRBV6-5 and TRBJ2-7; a possible D gene is TRBD2 (5 bases). V lost 0 bases to trimming and J lost 7 bases, with 16 bases between them. CDR1 MNHEY and CDR2 SVGAGI come from the germline V gene. This CDR3 is 15 amino acids long. The DNA of the CDR3 is TGTGCCAGCAGTTACTCGAGAACTGCGGGTTGGGAGCAGTACTTC. Translation: CASSYSRTAGWEQYF.

The CDR3 region has the DNA TGTGCCAGCAGCTTAGTAGGGGGGGTTAGTACAGATACGCAGTATTTT. Translating it yields CASSLVGGVSTDTQYF. The V call is TRBV11-3, the J call TRBJ2-3, with D possibly TRBD2 on 7 matching bases. Trimming pared 1 base from V and 3 bases from J, leaving 14 bases between. The CDR3 covers 16 residues. Germline V lookup: CDR1 SGHNT, CDR2 YENEEA.

The gene calls are TRBV6-2 or TRBV6-3 and TRBJ1-2; TRBD1 matches 8 bases. The CDR3 sequence is 14 residues long. Germline CDR1 is MNHEY and CDR2 is SVGEGT. The junction had 5 bases not matched to a gene; V was cut back by 4 bases and J by 4 bases. The CDR3 protein is CASSFGQGGYGYTF. The CDR3 nucleotides read TGTGCCAGCAGTTTTGGACAGGGTGGCTATGGCTACACCTTC.

The chain recombines TRBV18 with TRBJ1-3, with D unclear. Germline V CDR1 and CDR2: KGHSH, LQKENI. Trimming left V 0 bases short and J 8 bases short, with 11 bases between. The CDR3 consists of 14 residues. The DNA for the CDR3 is TGTGCCAGCTCACCACCCTTGGCGGGTTACACCATATATTTT. Its protein product is CASSPPLAGYTIYF.

Points on this clone: Other DNA sequences in this sample translate to the same CDR3. J is TRBJ2-2 and V is TRBV7-9; D is unclear. This CDR3 has 15 amino acids. V lost 1 base to trimming and J lost 0 bases, with 6 bases between them. Germline-derived CDR1 and CDR2 are SEHNR and FQNEAQ (reference sequence). CDR3 in amino acids: CASSLGGPNTGELFF. As DNA, the CDR3 is TGTGCCAGCAGCTTAGGAGGTCCGAACACCGGGGAGCTGTTTTTT.

The V and J genes are TRBV5-4 and TRBJ2-7; no definite D call. Trimming removed 2 bases from V and 0 bases from J, with 6 bases in between. Looked up from germline, CDR1 is SGHNT and CDR2 is YYREEE (reference sequence). This CDR3 has 13 amino acids. DNA for the CDR3: TGTGCCAGCAGCTTTGGCAGCTCCTACGAGCAGTACTTC. Residues: CASSFGSSYEQYF. Together with reference TRBV5-4 and TRBJ2-7, the CDR3 gives the full variable domain: ETGVTQSPTHLIKTRGQQVTLRCSSQSGHNTVSWYQQALGQGPQFIFQYYREEENGRGNFPPRFSGLQFPNYSSELNVNALELDDSALYLCASSFGSSYEQYFGPGTRLTVT.